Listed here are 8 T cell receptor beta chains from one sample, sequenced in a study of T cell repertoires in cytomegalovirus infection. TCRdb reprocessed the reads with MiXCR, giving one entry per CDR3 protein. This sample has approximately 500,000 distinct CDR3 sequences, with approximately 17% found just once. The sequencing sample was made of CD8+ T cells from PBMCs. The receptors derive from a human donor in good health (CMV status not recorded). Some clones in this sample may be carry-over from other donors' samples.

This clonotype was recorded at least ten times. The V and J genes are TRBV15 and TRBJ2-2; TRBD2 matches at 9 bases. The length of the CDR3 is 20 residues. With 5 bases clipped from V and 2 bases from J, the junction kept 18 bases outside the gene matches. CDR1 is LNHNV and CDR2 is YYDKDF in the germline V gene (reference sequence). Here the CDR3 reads CATSPRVTPAGGLNTGELFF. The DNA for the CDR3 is TGTGCCACCAGCCCCCGCGTAACACCAGCGGGGGGCTTAAACACCGGGGAGCTGTTTTTT.

The CDR3 nucleotides are TGCGCCAGCAGCCAAGATCAGGCAGGAGTGGGATTGACCTATAATTCACCCCTCCACTTT. The encoded protein is CASSQDQAGVGLTYNSPLHF. The V gene is TRBV4-1, the J gene TRBJ1-6; no clear D. V lost 0 bases and J 2 bases, leaving 20 bases between the germline ends. CDR1 is MGHRA and CDR2 is YSYEKL in the germline V gene. The CDR3 loop spans 20 amino acids.

CDR3 DNA sequence: TGTGCCAGCAGTTACGGTCAGGGCTTCATCGATGAGCAGTTCTTC. It translates to CASSYGQGFIDEQFF. The V and J genes are TRBV6-5 and TRBJ2-1; TRBD1 might be the D (5 bases). The CDR3 extends over 15 amino acids. From germline, CDR1 is MNHEY and CDR2 SVGAGI. V was clipped by 2 bases and J by 8 bases, with 16 bases between them.

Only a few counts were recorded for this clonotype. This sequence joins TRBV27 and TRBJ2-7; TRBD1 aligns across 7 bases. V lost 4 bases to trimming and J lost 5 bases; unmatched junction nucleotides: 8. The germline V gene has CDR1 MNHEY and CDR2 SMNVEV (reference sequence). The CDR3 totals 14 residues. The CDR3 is CASSSVLGGHEQYF. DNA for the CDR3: TGTGCCAGCAGTTCGGTGCTAGGGGGCCACGAGCAGTACTTC.

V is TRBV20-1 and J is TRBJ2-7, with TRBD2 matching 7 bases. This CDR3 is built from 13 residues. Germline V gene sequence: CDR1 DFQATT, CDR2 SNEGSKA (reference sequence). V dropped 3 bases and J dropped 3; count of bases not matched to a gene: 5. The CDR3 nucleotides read TGCAGTGCTAGGTCGACTAGCAGCTACGAGCAGTACTTC. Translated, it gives CSARSTSSYEQYF.

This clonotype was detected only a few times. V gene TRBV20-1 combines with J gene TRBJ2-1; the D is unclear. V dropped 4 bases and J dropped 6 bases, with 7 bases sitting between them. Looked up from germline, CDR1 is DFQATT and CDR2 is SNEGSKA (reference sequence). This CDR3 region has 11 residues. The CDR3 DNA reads TGCAGTGCTACAGATACCAATGAGCAGTTCTTC. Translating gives CSATDTNEQFF.

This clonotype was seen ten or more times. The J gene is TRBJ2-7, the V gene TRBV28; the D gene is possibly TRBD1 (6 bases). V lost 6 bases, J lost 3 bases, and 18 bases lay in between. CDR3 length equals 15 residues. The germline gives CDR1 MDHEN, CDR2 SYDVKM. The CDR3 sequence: CASSQEHTGNYEQYF. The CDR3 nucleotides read TGTGCCAGCAGCCAAGAGCATACAGGGAACTACGAGCAGTACTTC.

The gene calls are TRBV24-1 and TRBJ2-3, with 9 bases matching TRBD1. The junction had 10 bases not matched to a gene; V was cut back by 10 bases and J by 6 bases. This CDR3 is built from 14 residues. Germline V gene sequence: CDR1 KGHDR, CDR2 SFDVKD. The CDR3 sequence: CATMGQGHTDTQYF. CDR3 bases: TGTGCCACTATGGGACAGGGACACACCGATACGCAGTATTTT.